This T cell receptor (beta chain) was recorded in a study of long-term antiretroviral therapy in people with HIV. Overall study findings and caveats: Control repertoires displayed wider CDR3 length ranges than the HIV repertoires. An increase in diversity followed ART, yet levels stayed below transplant donor controls.

Between the trimmed V and J ends, which lost 1 base and 0 bases, there was a span of 10 bases. The V gene's germline CDR1 is SGHDT and CDR2 YYEEEE. This CDR3 is built from 15 residues. Version v3.0 of the immunoSEQ assay was performed at survey level. The assay was immunoSEQ multiplex PCR, and TCRdb's table has in-frame clones only and misses some. The table shows 35,000 to 45,000 clones, with roughly 94% occurring only once. The United States was where all participants with HIV were treated. The study used samples holding about 0.95-10 million cryopreserved PBMC before DNA extraction. As for this clone: What it binds is not known.

This specimen consisted of unsorted PBMCs, obtained 4.1 years after starting antiretroviral therapy. The rearrangement joins TRBV5-6 to TRBJ1-1; D is undetermined. The origin of this receptor is a woman between 50 and 59 years old with HIV. The CDR3 is CASSLFTLMNTEAFF. The CDR3 coding sequence is TGTGCCAGCAGCTTGTTTACCCTCATGAACACTGAAGCTTTCTTT.